What follows are 3 T cell receptor beta chains derived from one specimen sequenced in a study of cytomegalovirus exposure and HLA in healthy donors. Data came from immunoSEQ multiplex PCR; TCRdb stores just in-frame clones and leaves some out. In the table there are some 140,000 clones, 70% to 90% of which are singletons. Sample: PBMCs. Receptor source: a man between 18 and 29 years old in good health and CMV-seronegative.

This clone was found a few times. The chain carries TRBV6-6 and TRBJ1-1, with D unresolved. Germline values: CDR1 MNHNY, CDR2 SVGAGI (reference sequence). The CDR3 length is 12 residues. The ends were cut back, 6 bases at V and 3 bases at J, with 8 bases in the middle. CDR3 loop: CASSRVDTEAFF. CDR3 nucleotides: TGTGCCAGCAGCCGGGTCGACACTGAAGCTTTCTTT.

This chain joins TRBV30 and TRBJ1-5; 7 bases map to TRBD1. This CDR3 spans 14 amino acids. Losses at the gene ends were 2 bases for V and 7 bases for J; bases not matched to a gene: 8. Germline V gene lookup returns CDR1 GTSNPN and CDR2 SVGIG (reference sequence). The chain's CDR3 is CAWSLGRGWQPQHF. The DNA of the CDR3 is TGTGCCTGGAGTTTAGGCAGGGGGTGGCAGCCCCAGCATTTT.

This clone was observed a single time. The DNA of the CDR3 is TGTGCCAGCAGTTATTTCGGGGGGGAAGGCGAGCAGTACTTC. It specifies CASSYFGGEGEQYF. The rearrangement joins TRBV6-5 to TRBJ2-7, with 8 positions matching TRBD2. This CDR3 has 14 residues. The ends lost 3 bases at V and 6 bases at J; junction bases unmatched: 7. Per germline, CDR1 MNHEY and CDR2 SVGAGI.